Shown below are 2 T cell receptor beta chains from a single sample sequenced in a study of human T cells and chemical hapten exposure. One entry per CDR3 protein results from TCRdb running MiXCR on the RACE reads. The table lists approximately 88,000 distinct CDR3 sequences, approximately 13% of them singletons. Stated time point: patch test 3, about 24 weeks after DPC sensitization. The treatment: therapeutic diphenylcyclopropenone sensitization with weekly scalp DPC. Sample: whole blood, taken in connection with sensitization to the hapten diphenylcyclopropenone (DPC). The receptors were gathered from a woman in her forties or fifties with alopecia areata. Some clones in this sample may be carry-over from other donors' samples.

Only a few counts were recorded for this clonotype. The V call is TRBV29-1, the J call TRBJ2-1; D gene unclear. The CDR3 runs to 14 residues. Between the trimmed V and J ends, which lost 4 bases and 7 bases, there was a span of 17 bases. Germline V CDR1 and CDR2: SQVTM, ANQGSEA. CDR3 sequence (DNA): TGCAGCGTTGTTCGGGCACGGAAGGGTAATGAGCAGTTCTTC. Protein sequence: CSVVRARKGNEQFF.

V and J are TRBV29-1 and TRBJ2-3; tentatively, D is TRBD1 (5 bases). The CDR3 totals 18 residues. V was pared by 0 bases and J by 0 bases, with 19 bases between. Germline-derived CDR1 and CDR2 are SQVTM and ANQGSEA. In DNA, the CDR3 is TGCAGCGTTGAAGATTGGAAAGCAGGGCACCTGAGCACAGATACGCAGTATTTT. Translated: CSVEDWKAGHLSTDTQYF.